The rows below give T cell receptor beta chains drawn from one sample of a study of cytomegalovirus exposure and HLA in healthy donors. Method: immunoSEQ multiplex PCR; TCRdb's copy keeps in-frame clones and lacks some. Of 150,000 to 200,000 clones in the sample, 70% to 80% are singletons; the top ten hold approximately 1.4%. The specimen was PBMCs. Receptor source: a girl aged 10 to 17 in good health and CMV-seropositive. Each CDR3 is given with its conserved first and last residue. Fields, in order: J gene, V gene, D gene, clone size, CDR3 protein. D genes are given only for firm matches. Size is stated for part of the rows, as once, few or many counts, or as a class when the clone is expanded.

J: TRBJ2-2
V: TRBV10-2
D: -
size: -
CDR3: CASGGQRGIGELFF

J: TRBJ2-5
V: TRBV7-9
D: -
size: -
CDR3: CASSSPGLQYGTQYF

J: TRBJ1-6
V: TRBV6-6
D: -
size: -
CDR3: CATLFQGNSPLHF

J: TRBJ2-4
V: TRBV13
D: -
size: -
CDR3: CASSLGSARSNIQYF

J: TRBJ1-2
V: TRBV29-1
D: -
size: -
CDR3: CSVEDNRVGYTF

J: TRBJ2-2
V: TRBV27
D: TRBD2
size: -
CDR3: CASSLAGGKNTGELFF

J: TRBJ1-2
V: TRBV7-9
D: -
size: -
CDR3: CASSLGSGYTF

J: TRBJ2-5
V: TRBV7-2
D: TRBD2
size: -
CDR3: CASSLVGGGARETQYF

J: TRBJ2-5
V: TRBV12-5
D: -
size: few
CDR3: CASANQAETQYF

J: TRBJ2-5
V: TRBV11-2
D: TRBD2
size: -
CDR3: CASSPTSGAQETQYF

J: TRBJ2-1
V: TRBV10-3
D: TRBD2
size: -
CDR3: CAISRGGAGGANEQFF

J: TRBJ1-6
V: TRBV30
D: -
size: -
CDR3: CAWSEQGYSPLHF

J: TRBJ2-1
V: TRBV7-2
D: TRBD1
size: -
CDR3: CASSLTGGGFGEQFF

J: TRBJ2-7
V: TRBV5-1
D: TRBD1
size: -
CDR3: CASSRGQGYEQYF

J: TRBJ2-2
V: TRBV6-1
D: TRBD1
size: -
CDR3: CASDRGADTGELFF

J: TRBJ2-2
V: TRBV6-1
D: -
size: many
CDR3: CASTPLGDTGELFF

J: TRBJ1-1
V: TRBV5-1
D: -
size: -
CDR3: CASSSLGGGMNTEAFF

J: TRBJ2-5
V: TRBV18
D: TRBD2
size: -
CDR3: CASSPNGGAETQYF

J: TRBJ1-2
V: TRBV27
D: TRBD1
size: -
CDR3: CASSFLDRGNYGYTF